The 14 T cell receptor beta chains listed next were all sequenced from one sample in a study of blood T cell repertoires in COVID-19. Sequencing was performed with immunoSEQ multiplex PCR; in TCRdb, only in-frame clones are kept and a portion is missing. The table has roughly 250,000 clones, 80% to 85% seen once. The material sequenced was peripheral blood. The source of these receptors is a woman aged 60-75 years with active or convalescent COVID-19.

This chain connects TRBV10-3 to TRBJ1-5, with D perhaps TRBD1 (6 bases). The CDR3 totals 15 residues. Germline lookup yields CDR1 ENHRY and CDR2 SYGVKD. V was shortened by 0 bases and J by 4 bases, with 10 bases between the two germline ends. The CDR3 spells CAISESNRGNQPQHF. The CDR3 nucleotides are TGTGCCATCAGTGAGTCGAATAGGGGGAATCAGCCCCAGCATTTT.

This clone showed up just a few times. The rearrangement uses TRBV16 and TRBJ1-2; D unresolved. Per the germline V gene, CDR1 is KGHSY and CDR2 is FQNENV. This CDR3 has 13 residues. V was clipped by 0 bases and J by 4 bases, with 6 bases between them. Written as DNA, the CDR3 is TGTGCCAGCAGCCAATCCCAGTTCTATGGCTACACCTTC. It encodes CASSQSQFYGYTF.

The chain carries TRBV21-1 and TRBJ2-7; no DNA check was done on the table's D call, TRBD1. TRBV21-1 is an annotated pseudogene. This CDR3 is 10 amino acids long. DNA of the CDR3: TGTGCCACCAACAGGCCCGAGCAGTACTTC. It is translated as CATNRPEQYF.

V and J are TRBV19 and TRBJ1-1; TRBD1 is a possible D gene (5 bases). The germline CDR1 and CDR2 sequences are LNHDA and SQIVND (reference sequence). The CDR3 has 14 amino acids. V lost 5 bases, J lost 0 bases, and 10 bases lay in between. CDR3 bases: TGTGCCAGTAGTTCCAGGGCGTTGAACACTGAAGCTTTCTTT. Its protein product is CASSSRALNTEAFF.

This chain links TRBV9 with TRBJ2-7; D might be TRBD2 (6 bases). CDR1 and CDR2 from the germline V gene are SGDLS and YYNGEE. This CDR3 is built from 14 residues. V was shortened by 4 bases and J by 3 bases, with 14 bases between the two germline ends. In DNA, the CDR3 is TGTGCCAGCAGCCCCCACCGACTAGACTACGAGCAGTACTTC. It is translated as CASSPHRLDYEQYF.

This sequence joins TRBV7-9 and TRBJ1-2; no firm D call. CDR3 length: 13 amino acids. Trimming took off 0 bases at V and 8 bases at J, with 10 bases between the two ends. Germline assignment: CDR1 SEHNR and CDR2 FQNEAQ (reference sequence). CDR3 nucleotide sequence: TGTGCCAGCAGCTTAGCTGTCGCTAGCGGCTACACCTTC. Its translation: CASSLAVASGYTF.

The gene calls are TRBV5-1 and TRBJ2-1; 9 bases are shared with TRBD2. The CDR3 covers 15 residues. Germline V lookup: CDR1 SGHRS, CDR2 YFSETQ. V lost 0 bases to trimming and J lost 6 bases; unmatched junction nucleotides: 4. The CDR3 reads CASSLGSGGPNEQFF. The CDR3 region has the DNA TGCGCCAGCAGCTTGGGTAGCGGGGGCCCCAATGAGCAGTTCTTC.

The chain couples TRBV6-5 to TRBJ2-3; the D is unclear. V lost 7 bases, J lost 0 bases, and 14 bases lay in between. Germline-derived CDR1 and CDR2 are MNHEY and SVGAGI. The CDR3 consists of 15 residues. The CDR3 loop reads CASTSTTTSTDTQYF. CDR3 sequence (DNA): TGTGCCAGCACTTCAACTACGACTAGCACAGATACGCAGTATTTT.

The CDR3 nucleotides read TGTGCCAGTAGTTTTGGACAGGAAAACGAAAAACTGTTTTTT. As protein: CASSFGQENEKLFF. The chain couples TRBV19 to TRBJ1-4, with 7 bases matching TRBD1. Germline lookup yields CDR1 LNHDA and CDR2 SQIVND (reference sequence). The CDR3 runs to 14 residues. Germline trimming cut 5 bases from V and 8 bases from J; bases unmatched to any gene: 8.

The chain employs TRBV6-1 and TRBJ1-5, with TRBD1 matching 7 bases. Trimming removed 3 bases from V and 6 bases from J; junction bases left unmatched: 5. The CDR3 runs 14 residues. Germline V gene lookup returns CDR1 MNHNS and CDR2 SASEGT. The chain's CDR3 is CASSDPGTAQPQHF. The CDR3 DNA sequence: TGTGCCAGCAGTGACCCCGGGACAGCTCAGCCCCAGCATTTT.

The chain carries TRBV6-6 and TRBJ2-7; 10 positions match TRBD1. CDR3 length: 11 amino acids. Germline V gene data show CDR1 as MNHNY and CDR2 as SVGAGI (reference sequence). The V and J ends lost 2 bases and 11 bases, in that order; junction bases with no gene match: 0. CDR3 coding DNA: TGTGCCAGCAGTTACGGACAGGGGGAGTACTTC. This codes for CASSYGQGEYF.

This clone was counted a few times. The rearrangement joins TRBV10-3 to TRBJ1-1, with TRBD1 matching over 11 bases. J lost 0 bases, V lost 8 bases, and 8 bases had no gene match. The germline gives CDR1 ENHRY, CDR2 SYGVKD. The CDR3 is made up of 16 amino acids. CDR3 region: CAIGAGTGGMNTEAFF. For the CDR3, the DNA is TGTGCCATCGGGGCCGGGACAGGGGGGATGAACACTGAAGCTTTCTTT.

J is TRBJ1-4 and V is TRBV29-1; weak D call: TRBD1 (5 bases). The V gene's germline CDR1 is SQVTM and CDR2 ANQGSEA. This CDR3 spans 13 amino acids. Trimming removed 7 bases at V and 8 bases at J, with 17 bases between. This CDR3 is CSAKGHGGEKLFF. As DNA, the CDR3 is TGCAGCGCCAAAGGACACGGGGGGGAAAAACTGTTTTTT.

The V gene is TRBV6-5, the J gene TRBJ1-1, with TRBD1 as a possible D gene (5 bases). Germline V gene data show CDR1 as MNHEY and CDR2 as SVGAGI. CDR3 size: 13 residues. V was clipped by 4 bases and J by 3 bases, with 9 bases between them. The CDR3 is CASSSGIDTEAFF. Here the CDR3 DNA reads TGTGCCAGCAGTTCAGGGATCGACACTGAAGCTTTCTTT.